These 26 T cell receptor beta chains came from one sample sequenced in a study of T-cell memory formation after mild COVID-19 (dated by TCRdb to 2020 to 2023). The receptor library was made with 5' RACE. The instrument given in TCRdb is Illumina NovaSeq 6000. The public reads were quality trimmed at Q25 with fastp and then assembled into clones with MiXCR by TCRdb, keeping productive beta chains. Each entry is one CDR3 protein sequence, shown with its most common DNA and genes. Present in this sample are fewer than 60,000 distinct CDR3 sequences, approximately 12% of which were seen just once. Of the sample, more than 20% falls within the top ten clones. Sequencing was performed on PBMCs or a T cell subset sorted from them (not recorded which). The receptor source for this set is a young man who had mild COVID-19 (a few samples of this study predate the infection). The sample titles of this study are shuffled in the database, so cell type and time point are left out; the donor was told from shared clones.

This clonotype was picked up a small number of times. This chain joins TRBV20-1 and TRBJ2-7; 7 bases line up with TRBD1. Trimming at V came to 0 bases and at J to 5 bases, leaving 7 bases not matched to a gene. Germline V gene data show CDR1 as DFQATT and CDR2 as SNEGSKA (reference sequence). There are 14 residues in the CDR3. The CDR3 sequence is CSARDPGQLHEQYF. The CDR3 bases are TGCAGTGCTAGAGATCCGGGACAGCTCCACGAGCAGTACTTC.

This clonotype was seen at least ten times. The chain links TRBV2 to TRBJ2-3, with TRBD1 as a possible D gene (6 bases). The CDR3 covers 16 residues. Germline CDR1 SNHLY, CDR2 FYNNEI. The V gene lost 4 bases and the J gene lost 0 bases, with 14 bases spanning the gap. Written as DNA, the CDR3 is TGTGCCAGCAGTGGACCCAGGGGTGCAAGCACAGATACGCAGTATTTT. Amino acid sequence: CASSGPRGASTDTQYF.

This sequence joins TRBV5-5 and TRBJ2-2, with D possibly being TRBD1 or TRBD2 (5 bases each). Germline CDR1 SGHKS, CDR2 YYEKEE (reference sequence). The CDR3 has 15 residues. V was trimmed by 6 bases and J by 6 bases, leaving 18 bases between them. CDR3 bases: TGTGCCAGCACCCCGACGAGTAGGGGACCCGGGGAGCTGTTTTTT. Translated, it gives CASTPTSRGPGELFF. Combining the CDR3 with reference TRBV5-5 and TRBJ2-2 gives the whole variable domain DAGVTQSPTHLIKTRGQQVTLRCSPISGHKSVSWYQQVLGQGPQFIFQYYEKEERGRGNFPDRFSARQFPNYSSELNVNALLLGDSALYLCASTPTSRGPGELFFGEGSRLTVL.

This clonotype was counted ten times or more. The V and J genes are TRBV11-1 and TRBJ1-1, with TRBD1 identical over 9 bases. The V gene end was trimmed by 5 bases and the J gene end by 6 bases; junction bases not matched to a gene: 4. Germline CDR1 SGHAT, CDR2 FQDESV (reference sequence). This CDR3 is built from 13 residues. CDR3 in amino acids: CASSRQGGAEAFF. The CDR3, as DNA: TGTGCCAGCAGCCGACAGGGGGGCGCTGAAGCTTTCTTT.

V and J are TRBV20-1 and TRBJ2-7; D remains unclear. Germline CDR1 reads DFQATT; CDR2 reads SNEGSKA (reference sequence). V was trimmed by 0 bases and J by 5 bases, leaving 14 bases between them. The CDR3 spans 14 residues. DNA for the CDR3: TGCAGTGCTAGAGATCAGGAAAGGGCCGACGAGCAGTACTTC. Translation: CSARDQERADEQYF.

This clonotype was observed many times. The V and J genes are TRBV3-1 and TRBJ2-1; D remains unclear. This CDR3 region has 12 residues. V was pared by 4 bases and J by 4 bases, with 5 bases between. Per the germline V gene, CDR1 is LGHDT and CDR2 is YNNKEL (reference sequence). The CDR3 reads CASSLRYNEQFF. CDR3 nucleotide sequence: TGTGCCAGCAGCCTTAGGTACAATGAGCAGTTCTTC.

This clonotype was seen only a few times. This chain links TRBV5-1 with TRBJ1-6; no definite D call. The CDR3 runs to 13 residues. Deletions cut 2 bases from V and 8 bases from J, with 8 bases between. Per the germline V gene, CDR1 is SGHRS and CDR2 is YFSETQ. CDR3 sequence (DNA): TGCGCCAGCAGCTTAAAGCTCGATTCACCCCTCCACTTT. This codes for CASSLKLDSPLHF.

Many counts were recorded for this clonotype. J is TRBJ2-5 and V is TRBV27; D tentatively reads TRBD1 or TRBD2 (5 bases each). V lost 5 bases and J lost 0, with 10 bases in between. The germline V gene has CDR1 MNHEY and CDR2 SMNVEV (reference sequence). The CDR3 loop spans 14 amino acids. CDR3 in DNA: TGTGCCAGCAGTCAATGGGGGTACCAAGAGACCCAGTACTTC. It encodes CASSQWGYQETQYF.

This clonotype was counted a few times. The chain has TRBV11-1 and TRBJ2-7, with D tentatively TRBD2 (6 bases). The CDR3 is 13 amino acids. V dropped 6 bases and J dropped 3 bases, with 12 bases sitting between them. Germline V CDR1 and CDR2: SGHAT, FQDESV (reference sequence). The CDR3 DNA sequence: TGTGCCAGCAGAAGGGAGGCAGACTACGAGCAGTACTTC. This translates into CASRREADYEQYF.

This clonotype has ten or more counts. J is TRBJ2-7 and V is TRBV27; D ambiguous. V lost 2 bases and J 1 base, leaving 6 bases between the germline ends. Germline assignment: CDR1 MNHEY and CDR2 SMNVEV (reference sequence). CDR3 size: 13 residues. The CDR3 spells CASSLGNSYEQYF. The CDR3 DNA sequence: TGTGCCAGCAGTTTAGGGAATTCCTACGAGCAGTACTTC.

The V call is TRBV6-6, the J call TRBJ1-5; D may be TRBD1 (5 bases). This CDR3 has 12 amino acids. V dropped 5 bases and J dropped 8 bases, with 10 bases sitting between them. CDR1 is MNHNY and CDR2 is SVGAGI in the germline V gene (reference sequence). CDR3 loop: CASSRDAEPQHF. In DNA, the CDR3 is TGTGCCAGCAGTCGGGACGCCGAGCCCCAGCATTTT.

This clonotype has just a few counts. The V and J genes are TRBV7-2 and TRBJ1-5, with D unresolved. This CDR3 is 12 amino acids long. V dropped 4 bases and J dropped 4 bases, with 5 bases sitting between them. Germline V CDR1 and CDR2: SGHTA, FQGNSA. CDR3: CASSYRNQPQHF. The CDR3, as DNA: TGTGCCAGCAGCTACCGAAATCAGCCCCAGCATTTT.

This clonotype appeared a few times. CDR3 loop: CASGLYNEQFF. DNA for the CDR3: TGTGCCAGCGGCCTATACAATGAGCAGTTCTTC. The chain combines TRBV2 with TRBJ2-1; no definite D call. Trimming removed 8 bases from V and 4 bases from J, with 6 bases in between. Germline loops: CDR1 SNHLY, CDR2 FYNNEI. CDR3 length: 11 amino acids.

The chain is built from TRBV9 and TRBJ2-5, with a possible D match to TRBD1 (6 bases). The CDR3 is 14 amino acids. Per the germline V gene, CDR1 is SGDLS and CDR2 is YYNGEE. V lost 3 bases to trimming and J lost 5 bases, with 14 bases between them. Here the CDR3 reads CASSEEDSVETQYF. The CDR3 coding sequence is TGTGCCAGCAGCGAGGAGGACAGTGTGGAGACCCAGTACTTC.

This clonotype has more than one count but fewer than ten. The CDR3 spells CASSPEVGPTGYTF. The CDR3 DNA sequence: TGTGCCAGCAGCCCTGAAGTGGGGCCAACTGGCTACACCTTC. The rearrangement links TRBV7-2 to TRBJ1-2, with D possibly matching TRBD1 (5 bases). Between the trimmed V and J ends, which lost 5 bases and 7 bases, there was a span of 17 bases. This CDR3 has 14 residues. Germline V lookup: CDR1 SGHTA, CDR2 FQGNSA.

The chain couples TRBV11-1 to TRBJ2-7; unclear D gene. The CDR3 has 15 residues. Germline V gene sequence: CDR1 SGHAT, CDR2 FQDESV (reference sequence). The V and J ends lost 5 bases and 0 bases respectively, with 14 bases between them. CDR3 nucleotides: TGTGCCAGCAGCCCAGACCCCTCAAACTCCTACGAGCAGTACTTC. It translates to CASSPDPSNSYEQYF.

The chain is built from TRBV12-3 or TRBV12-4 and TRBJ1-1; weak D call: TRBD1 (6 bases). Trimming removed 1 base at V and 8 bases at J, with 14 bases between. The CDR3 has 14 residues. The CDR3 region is CASSLGGLGAEAFF. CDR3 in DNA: TGTGCCAGCAGTTTAGGGGGGCTAGGGGCAGAAGCTTTCTTT.

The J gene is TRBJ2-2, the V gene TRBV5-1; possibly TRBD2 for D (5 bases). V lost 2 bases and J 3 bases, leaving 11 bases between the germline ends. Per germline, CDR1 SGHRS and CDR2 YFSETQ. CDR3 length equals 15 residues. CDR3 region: CASSLLEVHTGELFF. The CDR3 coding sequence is TGCGCCAGCAGCTTACTAGAGGTTCACACCGGGGAGCTGTTTTTT.

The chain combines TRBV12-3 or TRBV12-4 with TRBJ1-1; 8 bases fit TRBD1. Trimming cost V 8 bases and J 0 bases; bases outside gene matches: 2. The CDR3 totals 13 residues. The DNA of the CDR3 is TGTGCCAGCGCGGACAGGGTGAACACTGAAGCTTTCTTT. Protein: CASADRVNTEAFF.

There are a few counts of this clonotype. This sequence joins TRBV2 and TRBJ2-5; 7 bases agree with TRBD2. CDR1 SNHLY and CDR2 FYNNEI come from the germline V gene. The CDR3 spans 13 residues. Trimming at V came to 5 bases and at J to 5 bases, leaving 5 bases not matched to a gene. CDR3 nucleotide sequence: TGTGCCAGCAGTAGACTAGCTTCGGAGACCCAGTACTTC. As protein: CASSRLASETQYF.

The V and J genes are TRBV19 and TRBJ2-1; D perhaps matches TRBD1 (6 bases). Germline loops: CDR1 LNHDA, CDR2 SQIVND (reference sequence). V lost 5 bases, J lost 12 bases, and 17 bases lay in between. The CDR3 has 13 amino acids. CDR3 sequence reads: CASSVTGTLWQFF. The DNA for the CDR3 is TGTGCCAGTAGTGTCACAGGGACCTTGTGGCAGTTCTTC.

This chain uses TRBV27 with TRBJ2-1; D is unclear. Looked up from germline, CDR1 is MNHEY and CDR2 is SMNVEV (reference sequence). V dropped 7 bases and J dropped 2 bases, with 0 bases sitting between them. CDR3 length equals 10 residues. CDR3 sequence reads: CASTYNEQFF. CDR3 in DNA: TGTGCCAGCACCTACAATGAGCAGTTCTTC.

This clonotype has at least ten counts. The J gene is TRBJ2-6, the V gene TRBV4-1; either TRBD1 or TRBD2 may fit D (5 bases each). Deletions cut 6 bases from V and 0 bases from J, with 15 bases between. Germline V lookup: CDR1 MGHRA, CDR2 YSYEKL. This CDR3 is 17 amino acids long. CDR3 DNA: TGCGCCAGCAGGGGGGACGGCTACTTCTCTGGGGCCAACGTCCTGACTTTC. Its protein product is CASRGDGYFSGANVLTF.

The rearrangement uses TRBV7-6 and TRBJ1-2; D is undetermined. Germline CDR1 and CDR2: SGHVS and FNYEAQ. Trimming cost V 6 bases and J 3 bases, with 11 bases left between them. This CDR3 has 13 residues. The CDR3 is CASSLEGYYGYTF. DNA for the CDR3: TGTGCCAGCAGTTTGGAGGGATACTATGGCTACACCTTC.

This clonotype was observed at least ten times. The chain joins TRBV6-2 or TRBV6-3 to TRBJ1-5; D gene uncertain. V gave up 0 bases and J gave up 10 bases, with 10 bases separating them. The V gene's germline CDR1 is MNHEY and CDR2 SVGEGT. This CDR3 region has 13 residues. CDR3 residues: CASSYSEARPQHF. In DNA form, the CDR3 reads TGTGCCAGCAGTTACTCCGAGGCCCGACCCCAGCATTTT.

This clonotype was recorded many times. Here the CDR3 reads CASSPLLWDTTDTQYF. CDR3 DNA sequence: TGTGCCAGCAGCCCCCTTCTCTGGGATACCACAGATACGCAGTATTTT. The rearrangement links TRBV7-2 to TRBJ2-3, with no clear D. From germline, CDR1 is SGHTA and CDR2 FQGNSA. The V gene lost 5 bases and the J gene lost 2 bases, with 17 bases spanning the gap. The CDR3 has 16 amino acids.